A selection of T cell receptor beta chains follows, all from one sample in a study of spatial heterogeneity in lung cancer. Using its own MiXCR run on the 5' RACE reads, TCRdb lists one record per CDR3 protein. Of about 1,900 distinct CDR3 sequences listed, over 7.5% are singletons. The sample consisted of normal lung tissue next to the tumor, taken at surgery. The source of these receptors is a male donor with early-stage non-small cell lung cancer. CDR3s include the opening cysteine and the closing phenylalanine or tryptophan. A D gene is named only where the DNA matches it firmly. Rows may omit the clone size; those that give it use once, few, many or a size class.

abundance	d_gene	v_gene	j_gene	CDR3aa	CDR3nt
many	NA	TRBV3-1	TRBJ2-4	CASSHRRGGPAKNIQYF	TGTGCCAGCAGCCACCGTAGGGGTGGTCCGGCCAAAAACATTCAGTACTTC
few	TRBD1	TRBV7-9	TRBJ2-7	CASSLPGQGWYEQYF	TGTGCCAGCAGCTTACCGGGACAGGGGTGGTACGAGCAGTACTTC
many	NA	TRBV4-2	TRBJ2-3	CASSQDGTPTDTQYF	TGTGCCAGCAGCCAAGATGGGACTCCCACAGATACGCAGTATTTT
medium-sized	NA	TRBV2	TRBJ2-7	CASSDTGYEQYF	TGTGCCAGCAGTGACACTGGTTACGAGCAGTACTTC
medium-sized	NA	TRBV25-1	TRBJ1-4	CASGYSATNEKLFF	TGTGCCAGCGGATACAGTGCAACTAATGAAAAACTGTTTTTT
many	NA	TRBV28	TRBJ1-6	CASSLRQGYSPLHF	TGTGCCAGCAGTTTACGGCAGGGGTATTCACCCCTCCACTTT
NA	NA	TRBV18	TRBJ1-4	CASSPATGRAEKLFF	TGTGCCAGCTCACCGGCTACAGGACGGGCTGAAAAACTGTTTTTT
large	TRBD2	TRBV29-1	TRBJ2-1	CSVASGGNLKYNEQFF	TGCAGCGTTGCCAGCGGGGGGAATCTAAAGTACAATGAGCAGTTCTTC
medium-sized	TRBD1	TRBV20-1	TRBJ1-1	CSAREGQGGTEAFF	TGCAGTGCTAGAGAGGGACAGGGGGGCACTGAAGCTTTCTTT
large	TRBD1	TRBV29-1	TRBJ1-1	CSGGTGRAEAFF	TGCAGCGGGGGGACAGGGAGGGCTGAAGCTTTCTTT
few	NA	TRBV19	TRBJ1-6	CASSARGNSPLHF	TGTGCCAGTAGTGCCCGGGGAAATTCACCCCTCCACTTT
medium-sized	TRBD2	TRBV7-9	TRBJ2-1	CASSPGLAGEEFF	TGTGCCAGCAGCCCGGGACTAGCGGGAGAAGAGTTCTTC
medium-sized	NA	TRBV4-3	TRBJ2-1	CASSQVLIAVAESSYNEQFF	TGCGCCAGCAGCCAAGTCTTGATTGCGGTAGCGGAAAGCTCCTACAATGAGCAGTTCTTC
large	TRBD2	TRBV20-1	TRBJ2-7	CSARVGGRKYF	TGCAGTGCTAGAGTGGGAGGGAGGAAGTACTTC
many	NA	TRBV3-1	TRBJ2-5	CASSQEETQYF	TGTGCCAGCAGCCAAGAAGAGACCCAGTACTTC
NA	NA	TRBV20-1	TRBJ2-7	CSATDPTNEQYF	TGCAGTGCTACGGACCCAACCAACGAGCAGTACTTC
many	NA	TRBV28	TRBJ1-5	CASSTFRPTGLDYTLDF	TGTGCCAGCTCAACATTCCGACCTACAGGACTAGACTATACCCTGGATTTT
many	NA	TRBV7-9	TRBJ1-2	CASSPQGADYGYTF	TGTGCCAGCAGCCCCCAGGGCGCGGACTATGGCTACACCTTC
few	TRBD2	TRBV7-2	TRBJ2-5	CASSLYPSLAGAQETQYF	TGTGCCAGCAGCTTATACCCGTCCTTAGCGGGCGCCCAAGAGACCCAGTACTTC
NA	TRBD1	TRBV6-5	TRBJ1-5	CASRPRQGFQPQHF	TGTGCCAGCAGACCGCGACAGGGGTTTCAGCCCCAGCATTTT
many	NA	TRBV6-2/TRBV6-3	TRBJ1-2	CASSKQGAGGYTF	TGTGCCAGCAGCAAACAGGGAGCGGGTGGCTACACCTTC
many	TRBD2	TRBV6-5	TRBJ2-2	CASSLWLAGGPGFGELFF	TGTGCCAGCAGTTTATGGCTAGCGGGAGGGCCAGGGTTCGGGGAGCTGTTTTTT
few	TRBD1	TRBV7-8	TRBJ1-2	CASSLSPDRANYGYTF	TGTGCCAGCAGCCTTTCTCCGGACAGGGCTAACTATGGCTACACCTTC
few	NA	TRBV19	TRBJ2-7	CASTPGSVVGEQYF	TGTGCCAGTACTCCTGGGTCGGTCGTGGGCGAGCAGTACTTC
medium-sized	NA	TRBV6-1	TRBJ1-2	CASRGPKGRPPSYGYTF	TGTGCCAGCAGGGGTCCCAAGGGCCGGCCCCCTAGCTATGGCTACACCTTC
large	NA	TRBV12-3/TRBV12-4	TRBJ2-5	CASSPGHKETQYF	TGTGCCAGCAGTCCGGGACACAAAGAGACCCAGTACTTC
medium-sized	NA	TRBV11-2	TRBJ2-5	CASSRTQETQYF	TGTGCCAGCAGCCGAACACAAGAGACCCAGTACTTC
medium-sized	NA	TRBV12-3/TRBV12-4	TRBJ2-7	CASSPGGGSYEQYF	TGTGCCAGCAGTCCTGGGGGCGGCTCCTACGAGCAGTACTTC
many	TRBD1	TRBV5-1	TRBJ2-3	CASSRRQGIDTQYF	TGCGCCAGCAGCCGGAGACAGGGCATAGATACGCAGTATTTT
large	NA	TRBV6-1	TRBJ2-2	CASSESTQNTGELFF	TGTGCCAGCAGTGAAAGTACACAGAACACCGGGGAGCTGTTTTTT
medium-sized	NA	TRBV10-3	TRBJ1-2	CAISEGGTVGNGYTF	TGTGCCATCAGTGAGGGAGGTACGGTGGGGAATGGCTACACCTTC
NA	TRBD2	TRBV7-9	TRBJ2-5	CVNSPTSRQTQYF	TGTGTCAACAGTCCGACTAGCAGACAGACCCAGTACTTC
NA	NA	TRBV6-2/TRBV6-3	TRBJ1-4	CVSSAFGRRTNEKLFF	TGTGTCAGCAGTGCTTTCGGACGGAGAACTAATGAAAAACTGTTTTTT
medium-sized	NA	TRBV7-2	TRBJ2-7	CASRGDGSYEQYF	TGTGCCAGCAGGGGGGACGGATCCTACGAGCAGTACTTC
medium-sized	TRBD1	TRBV28	TRBJ1-5	CASSRLQGGSNQPQHF	TGTGCCAGCAGTAGGCTACAGGGGGGGTCCAATCAGCCCCAGCATTTT
many	NA	TRBV28	TRBJ2-7	CASSWVGYEQYF	TGTGCCAGCAGTTGGGTAGGGTACGAGCAGTACTTC
large	NA	TRBV20-1	TRBJ2-7	CSASPRTPYYEQYF	TGCAGTGCTAGTCCCAGGACGCCCTACTACGAGCAGTACTTC
few	NA	TRBV14	TRBJ2-1	CASSGTATEEQFF	TGTGCCAGCAGCGGGACGGCAACAGAGGAGCAGTTCTTC
NA	TRBD1	TRBV7-9	TRBJ2-7	CASSPGTGGTYEQYF	TGTGCCAGCAGCCCGGGGACAGGGGGAACCTACGAGCAGTACTTC
many	NA	TRBV6-1	TRBJ1-5	CASSEALENQPQHF	TGTGCCAGCAGTGAGGCATTAGAGAATCAGCCCCAGCATTTT
large	NA	TRBV6-5	TRBJ2-5	CASSPYPSPRAQETQYF	TGTGCCAGCAGTCCTTATCCCTCTCCGAGAGCCCAAGAGACCCAGTACTTC
medium-sized	NA	TRBV20-1	TRBJ2-1	CSAPRGRAGEQFF	TGCAGTGCTCCACGGGGAAGGGCGGGTGAGCAGTTCTTC
many	TRBD2	TRBV29-1	TRBJ2-3	CSVPAGTSGRAGDTQYF	TGCAGCGTCCCGGCCGGGACTAGCGGGAGGGCCGGAGATACGCAGTATTTT
medium-sized	NA	TRBV4-2	TRBJ1-1	CASSQTGTSNTEAFF	TGTGCCAGCAGCCAAACCGGGACGTCGAACACTGAAGCTTTCTTT
many	TRBD1	TRBV2	TRBJ1-3	CAKTTGNSGNTIYF	TGTGCCAAGACGACAGGGAACTCTGGAAACACCATATATTTT
medium-sized	TRBD1	TRBV6-5	TRBJ1-1	CASRRAGQGETEAFF	TGTGCCAGCAGACGTGCGGGACAGGGAGAGACTGAAGCTTTCTTT
NA	TRBD1	TRBV18	TRBJ2-7	CASSPPGQGLTYEQYF	TGTGCCAGCTCACCACCGGGACAGGGGTTGACCTACGAGCAGTACTTC
large	TRBD1	TRBV11-3	TRBJ2-1	CASSLGGQGPYNEQFF	TGTGCCAGCAGCTTAGGGGGACAGGGACCCTACAATGAGCAGTTCTTC
NA	NA	TRBV3-1	TRBJ2-7	CASSQEGTLGEQYF	TGTGCCAGCAGCCAAGAGGGTACCCTGGGAGAGCAGTACTTC
NA	NA	TRBV2	TRBJ2-3	CASSEAPLVDTQYF	TGTGCCAGCAGTGAAGCCCCACTAGTTGATACGCAGTATTTT
NA	TRBD2	TRBV7-3	TRBJ2-3	CASSSGLATDTQYF	TGTGCCAGCAGCTCCGGACTAGCTACAGATACGCAGTATTTT
NA	NA	TRBV7-3	TRBJ1-2	CASSSGPWGYGYTF	TGTGCCAGCAGCTCCGGGCCCTGGGGCTATGGCTACACCTTC
medium-sized	NA	TRBV5-1	TRBJ2-5	CASSWTTQETQYF	TGCGCCAGCAGCTGGACAACTCAAGAGACCCAGTACTTC
many	TRBD1	TRBV7-9	TRBJ1-5	CASSSEAGQGFRQPQHF	TGTGCCAGCAGCTCCGAAGCGGGACAGGGGTTTAGGCAGCCCCAGCATTTT
few	NA	TRBV7-8	TRBJ2-2	CASSPPGIGELFF	TGTGCCAGCAGCCCGCCGGGGATCGGGGAGCTGTTTTTT
medium-sized	TRBD1	TRBV20-1	TRBJ2-2	CSARARQGSGELFF	TGCAGTGCTAGAGCTCGACAGGGGTCCGGGGAGCTGTTTTTT
medium-sized	NA	TRBV7-9	TRBJ1-2	CASSLQEYGYTF	TGTGCCAGCAGCCTACAGGAGTATGGCTACACCTTC
medium-sized	NA	TRBV4-3	TRBJ2-2	CASSQDRDTLLDTGELFF	TGCGCCAGCAGCCAAGATCGGGACACCCTTTTGGACACCGGGGAGCTGTTTTTT
medium-sized	TRBD1	TRBV29-1	TRBJ2-3	CSVEPRQGTQYF	TGCAGCGTTGAGCCCCGACAGGGTACGCAGTATTTT
medium-sized	NA	TRBV11-2	TRBJ1-1	CASSLRNGGNTEAFF	TGTGCCAGCAGCCTTCGCAACGGTGGGAACACTGAAGCTTTCTTT